Below, one T cell receptor beta chain is given with its context. Which antigen it targets is not known. No base quality values were provided; no much bigger clone lies one nucleotide off. Each collaborating institution followed its own protocols to collect whole blood in K2EDTA tubes. For TCRbeta analysis, collaborators shipped samples as frozen whole blood, isolated PBMCs, or DNA extracted from either of those sample types. The immunoSEQ Assay, a bias-controlled multiplex PCR, was used to amplify TCRbeta CDR3 regions from genomic DNA. The authors' analysis ran thus. Within the assay, amplification of reference gene primers was used to estimate how many nucleated cells each sample contained. To quantify the absolute abundance of each unique TCRbeta CDR3 rearrangement, sequence reads were collapsed and filtered. Productive Simpson clonality was computed per sample as the square root of Simpson's diversity index over productive rearrangements. What TCRdb holds here is the immuneACCESS table cut down to in-frame rearrangements. Part of the clones is not present; checked against another copy, under half of the missing clones reflect an unresolved V gene, and the others are unexplained. V, J and clone size were drawn from that table, and D and trimming were deduced from the DNA. Present in this sample are roughly 92,000 clones, approximately 90% of which were seen just once. 5% to 6% of the sample is taken by the ten largest.

The sample comes from a study of blood T cell repertoires in COVID-19 (TCRdb year 2020). With regard to the full study: Collaborator samples came from the United States, Italy and Spain and covered acute and convalescent phases of COVID-19. The repertoires were made available in a free public database intended to serve as a resource for research on the immune response to SARS-CoV-2. The dataset comprised deeply sampled blood TCRbeta repertoires from subjects exposed to, actively infected with, or recovered from COVID-19. The sample metadata nearly always contained a de-identified subject ID, COVID-19 status, age in years and sex. Samples were obtained from the ongoing ImmuneRACE study (first 160 participants) and from about 1,300 subjects provided by 6 global collaborators. Where HLA class I and class II types were available, the types were taken from metadata supplied by the sample provider, not from assay-based typing. The material from the prospective study consisted of cDNA or gDNA derived from T cells, B-cell-depleted T cells, or PBMCs.

What the work shows at the level of the full study, not this receptor alone: The quantity of clinical and demographic metadata differed by source and by participant and was supplied without curation.

Counted from cysteine to phenylalanine, this CDR3 has 14 amino acids. This entry keeps only the CDR3 DNA: 42 bases, framed from base 1. As encoded in the germline V gene (reference sequence), CDR1 is MNHEY while CDR2 is SMNVEV. The junction shows trimming of 3 bases on V and 4 bases on J, plus 12 bases between the germline ends. The sequenced sample consisted of peripheral blood. The chain joins TRBV27 to TRBJ1-1; TRBD1 is possibly the D segment (5 matching bases). This TCR was recovered from a man aged 50 to 60 with acute or convalescent COVID-19. The CDR3 protein is CASSLINGGTEAFF. The DNA sequence reads TGTGCCAGCAGTTTGATAAACGGGGGCACTGAAGCTTTCTTT.